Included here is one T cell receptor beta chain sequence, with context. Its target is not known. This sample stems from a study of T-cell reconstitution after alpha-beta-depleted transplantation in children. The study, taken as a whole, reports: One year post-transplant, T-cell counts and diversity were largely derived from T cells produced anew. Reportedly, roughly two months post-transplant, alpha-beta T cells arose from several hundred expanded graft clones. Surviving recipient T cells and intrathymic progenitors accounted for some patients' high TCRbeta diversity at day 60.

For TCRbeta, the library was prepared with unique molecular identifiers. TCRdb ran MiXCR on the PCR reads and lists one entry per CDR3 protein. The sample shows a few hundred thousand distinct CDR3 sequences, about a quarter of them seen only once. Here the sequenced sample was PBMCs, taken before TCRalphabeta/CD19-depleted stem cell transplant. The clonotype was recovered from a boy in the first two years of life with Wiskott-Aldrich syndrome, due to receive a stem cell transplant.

CDR3 in amino acids: CATSRGFSSGANVLTF. The CDR3 DNA is TGTGCCACCAGCCGAGGGTTCAGCTCTGGGGCCAACGTCCTGACTTTC. The chain recombines TRBV15 with TRBJ2-6; TRBD2 is a possible D gene (5 bases). V gave up 5 bases and J gave up 0 bases, with 11 bases separating them. Germline assignment: CDR1 LNHNV and CDR2 YYDKDF (reference sequence). The CDR3 is 16 residues long.